The sequence of this T cell receptor beta chain was determined in a study of cytotoxic CD8 clonotypes in ibrutinib-treated CLL. Study-level information: The cohort had about 10 relapsed/refractory and some 14 treatment-naive patients, around 18 IGHV unmutated.

From germline, CDR1 is SNHLY and CDR2 FYNNEI. The CDR3 is 13 amino acids. V shed 11 bases and J shed 8 bases, with 21 bases lying between them. A 1 in 200,000 to 1 in 1 million T cell depth was the sequencing target. Assay: immunoSEQ multiplex PCR; the TCRdb copy retains only in-frame clones and omits some. The sample holds about 68,000 clones, about nine tenths seen once. This chain links TRBV2 with TRBJ1-2, with D possibly matching TRBD1 (5 bases). The sequence came from a human donor with chronic lymphocytic leukemia. Sequenced material: PBMCs, taken after 12 months of ibrutinib treatment. The DNA of the CDR3 is TGTGCCTGCCTGGATGGGGGGGTCTTAGGCTACACCTTC. Translated, it gives CACLDGGVLGYTF.